These T cell receptor beta chains were read from a single sample in a study of cytomegalovirus exposure and HLA in healthy donors. Clones were read by immunoSEQ multiplex PCR, and TCRdb kept only the in-frame ones, dropping some. The data hold some 90,000 clones, with around three fifths observed a single time. Sequenced input: PBMCs. These receptors all stem from a boy between 10 and 17 years old in good health and CMV-seropositive. Both conserved end residues are part of each CDR3. The order of the fields is J gene, V gene, CDR3 protein.

J: TRBJ1-1; V: TRBV5-1; CDR3: CASSLDQGQTEAFF
J: TRBJ2-7; V: TRBV5-4; CDR3: CASSSGQGTHEQYF
J: TRBJ1-2; V: TRBV5-6; CDR3: CASSLARGYTF
J: TRBJ2-7; V: TRBV5-5; CDR3: CASSLVPELSYEQYF
J: TRBJ1-2; V: TRBV18; CDR3: CASSLTGVDYGYTF
J: TRBJ2-3; V: TRBV5-1; CDR3: CASRGPFSGGAGDTQYF
J: TRBJ2-2; V: TRBV2; CDR3: CASSLQGGVGELFF
J: TRBJ2-1; V: TRBV5-1; CDR3: CASSLVGVAGGIYNEQFF
J: TRBJ1-1; V: TRBV19; CDR3: CASSTGESEAFF
J: TRBJ2-1; V: TRBV11-2; CDR3: CASSLVSGGYNEQFF
J: TRBJ2-1; V: TRBV7-6; CDR3: CASRASGGTVEQFF
J: TRBJ1-2; V: TRBV5-4; CDR3: CASSLYRLVGYGYTF
J: TRBJ2-2; V: TRBV11-1; CDR3: CASSFDIMGGFPGELFF
J: TRBJ2-1; V: TRBV9; CDR3: CASSLSGLAGGEQFF
J: TRBJ1-3; V: TRBV7-9; CDR3: CASSRTGGVGNTIYF
J: TRBJ1-1; V: TRBV5-1; CDR3: CASSSRTGSNTEAFF
J: TRBJ1-1; V: TRBV10-2; CDR3: CASSVGLNTEAFF
J: TRBJ1-6; V: TRBV6-5; CDR3: CASSPRTDNSPLHF
J: TRBJ1-3; V: TRBV7-8; CDR3: CASSFRVSGNTIYF
J: TRBJ1-1; V: TRBV7-9; CDR3: CASSLTTGGAGAFF
J: TRBJ1-5; V: TRBV6-5; CDR3: CASSLGGAYSNQPQHF
J: TRBJ2-1; V: TRBV5-6; CDR3: CASTWTSGSYEQFF
J: TRBJ1-5; V: TRBV6-1; CDR3: CASSSLDRAHQPQHF